One sample yielded the 21 T cell receptor beta chains listed below, sequenced in a study of blood T cell repertoires in COVID-19. The data were produced by immunoSEQ multiplex PCR, yet TCRdb's version contains in-frame clones alone and is incomplete. The sample shows tens of thousands of clones, about 91% of them seen only once. Material for sequencing was peripheral blood. The receptors were gathered from a woman aged 55 to 70 with COVID-19, enrolled during active disease.

The chain carries TRBV4-1 and TRBJ2-1; the D gene is possibly TRBD2 (6 bases). The germline V and J ends were trimmed by 4 bases and 4 bases, with 17 bases remaining between them. There are 16 residues in the CDR3. CDR1 and CDR2 from the germline V gene are MGHRA and YSYEKL. The CDR3 loop reads CASSPPRGIAYNEQFF. The DNA of the CDR3 is TGCGCCAGCAGCCCCCCCCGGGGGATCGCATACAATGAGCAGTTCTTC.

The chain has TRBV7-2 and TRBJ2-1; 8 nucleotides agree with TRBD2. The V and J ends lost 7 bases and 14 bases, in that order; junction bases with no gene match: 19. The CDR3 totals 15 residues. Germline V gene sequence: CDR1 SGHTA, CDR2 FQGNSA. The CDR3 nucleotides are TGTGCCAGCAAAAATCCACTAGCGGAAGGGGGGGTTGAGTTCTTC. Translation gives CASKNPLAEGGVEFF.

Here the CDR3 DNA reads TGTGCCAGCAGTTACTCAGGGGGTGACACTGAAGCTTTCTTT. This encodes CASSYSGGDTEAFF. The genes are TRBV6-6 and TRBJ1-1; maybe TRBD1 (6 bases). CDR1 is MNHNY, CDR2 SVGAGI, per germline (reference sequence). V was cut by 0 bases and J by 3 bases, with 8 bases left in between. The CDR3 is 14 amino acids.

V gene TRBV7-8 combines with J gene TRBJ2-3; 8 bases fit TRBD2. This CDR3 has 19 amino acids. Germline V gene lookup returns CDR1 SGHVS and CDR2 FQNEAQ. J was trimmed by 2 bases and V by 5 bases; bases with no gene match: 18. The CDR3 loop reads CASSHGGVERGPYTDTQYF. DNA for the CDR3: TGTGCCAGCAGCCATGGAGGGGTCGAGCGGGGGCCCTACACAGATACGCAGTATTTT.

This chain joins TRBV5-1 and TRBJ2-3; D remains ambiguous. Germline V gene sequence: CDR1 SGHRS, CDR2 YFSETQ. V dropped 1 base and J dropped 2 bases, with 8 bases sitting between them. This CDR3 contains 14 residues. In nucleotides, the CDR3 is TGCGCCAGCAGCTTGTTGCGTACCACAGATACGCAGTATTTT. Its translation: CASSLLRTTDTQYF.

This clone was seen a handful of times. V and J are TRBV4-3 and TRBJ2-5; weak D call: TRBD1 (6 bases). V lost 4 bases, J lost 5 bases, and 17 bases lay in between. Germline V CDR1 and CDR2: LGHNA, YSLEER. CDR3 length: 15 residues. In DNA form, the CDR3 reads TGCGCCAGCAGCCCCCAGGGGACCCAAGGGGAGACCCAGTACTTC. Protein sequence: CASSPQGTQGETQYF.

The rearrangement joins TRBV4-1 to TRBJ2-1, with 7 bases fitting TRBD1. The CDR3 length is 19 residues. J gave up 4 bases and V 0 bases, and 15 bases lay outside the gene matches. The V gene's germline CDR1 is MGHRA and CDR2 YSYEKL. CDR3 DNA sequence: TGCGCCAGCAGCCAAGATCCAGGGCCAACCTTCAGGGGGTACAATGAGCAGTTCTTC. This codes for CASSQDPGPTFRGYNEQFF.

The V and J genes are TRBV4-1 and TRBJ1-2, with TRBD1 as a possible D gene (5 bases). Trimming removed 2 bases at V and 0 bases at J, with 10 bases between. Germline lookup yields CDR1 MGHRA and CDR2 YSYEKL. This CDR3 contains 15 residues. The CDR3 is CASSQTPTANYGYTF. CDR3 nucleotide sequence: TGCGCCAGCAGCCAAACCCCGACAGCTAACTATGGCTACACCTTC.

The chain uses TRBV30 and TRBJ2-6, with D possibly being TRBD1 (5 bases). CDR3 length: 17 residues. Germline CDR1 GTSNPN, CDR2 SVGIG (reference sequence). The V and J ends lost 0 bases and 2 bases respectively, with 14 bases between them. CDR3 sequence reads: CAWSVARVRTGANVLTF. DNA for the CDR3: TGTGCCTGGAGTGTCGCCAGGGTAAGGACTGGGGCCAACGTCCTGACTTTC.

This chain links TRBV18 with TRBJ1-2; no reliable D call. Per the germline V gene, CDR1 is KGHSH and CDR2 is LQKENI. The length of the CDR3 is 15 residues. V lost 2 bases and J 2 bases, leaving 12 bases between the germline ends. DNA for the CDR3: TGTGCCAGCTCACCAGGGCCCCCACAGAACTATGGCTACACCTTC. This codes for CASSPGPPQNYGYTF.

This clone was seen just once. V usage is TRBV9 and J usage is TRBJ1-6, with 7 bases lining up with TRBD1. Germline CDR1 reads SGDLS; CDR2 reads YYNGEE. Germline trimming cut 3 bases from V and 3 bases from J; bases unmatched to any gene: 9. This CDR3 contains 17 residues. The CDR3 region is CASSARDRVVYNSPLHF. DNA for the CDR3: TGTGCCAGCAGCGCCCGAGACAGGGTTGTCTATAATTCACCCCTCCACTTT.

The chain links TRBV6-2 or TRBV6-3 to TRBJ1-2; TRBD1 is a possible D gene (5 bases). Germline-derived CDR1 and CDR2 are MNHEY and SVGEGT. This CDR3 is 14 amino acids long. The V and J ends lost 4 bases and 4 bases respectively, with 13 bases between them. The DNA of the CDR3 is TGTGCCAGCAGTTCAGCAGGGATTGTCTATGGCTACACCTTC. Its translation is CASSSAGIVYGYTF.

This clone was recorded only once. This sequence joins TRBV7-9 and TRBJ1-5; tentatively, D is TRBD1 (5 bases). Trimming stripped 7 bases from V and 4 bases from J, with 14 bases between. The CDR3 covers 14 residues. Germline V gene sequence: CDR1 SEHNR, CDR2 FQNEAQ (reference sequence). CDR3 residues: CASTTGPGNQPQHF. CDR3 nucleotide sequence: TGTGCCAGCACCACCGGCCCAGGGAATCAGCCCCAGCATTTT.

Only a few counts were recorded for this clone. The CDR3 DNA follows: TGTGCCAGCAGCCCCCAGGGTACTCCCCCATTAACCCAGTACTTC. Its translation is CASSPQGTPPLTQYF. J is TRBJ2-5 and V is TRBV7-9; D perhaps matches TRBD1 (5 bases). CDR1 is SEHNR, CDR2 FQNEAQ, per germline (reference sequence). The V and J ends lost 5 bases and 8 bases respectively, with 21 bases between them. The CDR3 is made up of 15 amino acids.

The chain is built from TRBV4-3 and TRBJ2-3, with TRBD2 matching 13 bases. CDR1 LGHNA and CDR2 YSLEER come from the germline V gene. The CDR3 has 17 residues. The V and J ends lost 0 bases and 2 bases, in that order; junction bases with no gene match: 2. This CDR3 reads CASSQDGTSGATDTQYF. CDR3 nucleotides: TGCGCCAGCAGCCAAGATGGGACTAGCGGGGCCACAGATACGCAGTATTTT.

The chain links TRBV5-5 to TRBJ1-3; TRBD1 aligns across 7 bases. Germline assignment: CDR1 SGHKS and CDR2 YYEKEE (reference sequence). This CDR3 is built from 15 residues. The junction had 1 base not matched to a gene; V was cut back by 0 bases and J by 1 base. DNA for the CDR3: TGTGCCAGCAGCTTGGACAGGGGATCTGGAAACACCATATATTTT. Translating gives CASSLDRGSGNTIYF.

The sample holds a few counts of this clone. V and J are TRBV7-2 and TRBJ2-7, with TRBD2 as a possible D gene (5 bases). Trimming took 5 bases from V and 0 from J, leaving 14 bases between them. The V gene's germline CDR1 is SGHTA and CDR2 FQGNSA. CDR3 length equals 15 residues. The CDR3 nucleotides read TGTGCCAGCAGCATTAGCATTGGGAGCTCCTACGAGCAGTACTTC. This sequence encodes CASSISIGSSYEQYF.

This clone has a handful of counts. The gene calls are TRBV4-3 and TRBJ1-2; 8 bases agree with TRBD1. Per the germline V gene, CDR1 is LGHNA and CDR2 is YSLEER. The CDR3 contains 15 residues. V lost 1 base and J lost 8; bases outside the gene matches: 9. CDR3 in amino acids: CASSQVGQGARGYTF. DNA for the CDR3: TGCGCCAGCAGCCAAGTTGGGCAGGGGGCGCGGGGCTACACCTTC.

The chain recombines TRBV4-3 with TRBJ1-2; D not certain. Germline CDR1 reads LGHNA; CDR2 reads YSLEER. The CDR3 covers 15 residues. V was pared by 3 bases and J by 6 bases, with 17 bases between. The DNA for the CDR3 is TGCGCCAGCAGCCAGCACAGCGGATCGGCAGATGGCTACACCTTC. Encoded protein: CASSQHSGSADGYTF.

A single count supports this clone. V gene TRBV4-3 combines with J gene TRBJ2-7, with unresolved D. CDR3 length: 15 residues. Germline CDR1 and CDR2: LGHNA and YSLEER. V was trimmed by 1 base and J by 0 bases, leaving 10 bases between them. The CDR3 protein is CASSQGPGRSYEQYF. The CDR3 DNA follows: TGCGCCAGCAGCCAAGGTCCAGGCCGCTCCTACGAGCAGTACTTC.

This chain connects TRBV7-2 to TRBJ2-3, with 10 bases matching TRBD2. The V gene's germline CDR1 is SGHTA and CDR2 FQGNSA. The CDR3 is 18 residues long. V gave up 2 bases and J gave up 6 bases; unmatched junction bases: 14. Here the CDR3 reads CASSLYIHIAGGADTQYF. Here the CDR3 DNA reads TGTGCCAGCAGCTTATATATACATATAGCGGGGGGTGCGGATACGCAGTATTTT.